The 29 T cell receptor beta chains reported below all come from one sample, sequenced in a study of T cell responses to AZD1222 COVID-19 vaccine. TCRdb keeps only in-frame clones here, not all; method: immunoSEQ multiplex PCR. The sample carries about 79,000 clones, about nine tenths recorded once. The sequenced sample was peripheral blood, obtained 28 days after the second AZD1222 dose. The receptors originated from an adult who received the AZD1222 COVID-19 vaccine.

This chain uses TRBV4-2 with TRBJ1-6; D perhaps matches TRBD1 (5 bases). The length of the CDR3 is 12 residues. CDR1 and CDR2 from the germline V gene are LGHNA and YNFKEQ. V lost 4 bases to trimming and J lost 7 bases, with 5 bases between them. CDR3 amino acids: CASSRQNSPLHF. CDR3 DNA: TGTGCCAGCAGCCGACAGAATTCACCCCTCCACTTT.

The rearrangement joins TRBV29-1 to TRBJ1-1; perhaps TRBD1 as D (5 bases). Germline-derived CDR1 and CDR2 are SQVTM and ANQGSEA. This CDR3 spans 13 amino acids. V was shortened by 2 bases and J by 2 bases, with 9 bases between the two germline ends. This CDR3 reads CSVERQINTEAFF. CDR3 coding DNA: TGCAGCGTTGAACGACAGATTAACACTGAAGCTTTCTTT. Combining the CDR3 with reference TRBV29-1 and TRBJ1-1 gives the whole variable domain SAVISQKPSRDICQRGTSLTIQCQVDSQVTMMFWYRQQPGQSLTLIATANQGSEATYESGFVIDKFPISRPNLTFSTLTVSNMSPEDSSIYLCSVERQINTEAFFGQGTRLTVV.

The chain employs TRBV27 and TRBJ1-5; perhaps TRBD1 as D (6 bases). The CDR3 is 14 amino acids. V was cut by 5 bases and J by 7 bases, with 15 bases left in between. Germline CDR1 and CDR2: MNHEY and SMNVEV (reference sequence). As DNA, the CDR3 is TGTGCCAGCAGTACAGGGACGGGCTTGCAGCCCCAGCATTTT. This sequence encodes CASSTGTGLQPQHF.

This chain joins TRBV15 and TRBJ2-7; D is uncertain. V was clipped by 8 bases and J by 2 bases, with 13 bases between them. CDR3 length: 13 residues. Per germline, CDR1 LNHNV and CDR2 YYDKDF (reference sequence). CDR3 in amino acids: CATEIQGTYEQYF. CDR3 coding DNA: TGTGCCACCGAGATACAAGGTACCTACGAGCAGTACTTC.

Points on this clone: Other DNA variants within this sample encode the same CDR3. The gene calls are TRBV14 and TRBJ2-3, with unresolved D. Trimming removed 2 bases from V and 1 base from J, with 4 bases in between. This CDR3 is built from 13 residues. Germline V CDR1 and CDR2: SGHDN, FVKESK. In DNA form, the CDR3 reads TGTGCCAGCAGCCAATCCGGCACAGATACGCAGTATTTT. Its protein product is CASSQSGTDTQYF.

This rearrangement joins TRBV5-1 to TRBJ2-7; no clear D. Trimming shortened V by 0 bases and J by 2 bases, and 9 bases separated the two germline ends. There are 14 residues in the CDR3. The germline CDR1 and CDR2 sequences are SGHRS and YFSETQ. The CDR3 bases are TGCGCCAGCAGCTTGGATAACCTGGCCTACGAGCAGTACTTC. Protein product: CASSLDNLAYEQYF.

The chain joins TRBV6-1 to TRBJ1-1; D may be TRBD1 (5 bases). Germline CDR1 reads MNHNS; CDR2 reads SASEGT. V lost 1 base to trimming and J lost 7 bases, with 13 bases between them. This CDR3 has 14 amino acids. This CDR3 is CASSEDGRVGEAFF. CDR3 nucleotides: TGTGCCAGCAGTGAAGACGGCAGGGTTGGTGAAGCTTTCTTT.

The chain is built from TRBV28 and TRBJ2-2; D not resolved. Germline CDR1 MDHEN, CDR2 SYDVKM. Between the trimmed V and J ends, which lost 4 bases and 2 bases, there was a span of 14 bases. The CDR3 spans 16 residues. CDR3 sequence (DNA): TGTGCCAGCAGTTCGCCTCGTGGATCCAACACCGGGGAGCTGTTTTTT. Translation gives CASSSPRGSNTGELFF.

The gene calls are TRBV28 and TRBJ2-2; 7 nucleotides match TRBD1. Trimming removed 5 bases from V and 4 bases from J; junction bases left unmatched: 10. CDR1 and CDR2 (germline): MDHEN, SYDVKM. The CDR3 runs to 16 residues. The CDR3 is CASSRTRDRSTGELFF. The CDR3 region has the DNA TGTGCCAGCAGTCGCACCCGGGACAGATCCACCGGGGAGCTGTTTTTT.

The genes are TRBV4-3 and TRBJ1-2; D is uncertain. The CDR3 contains 15 residues. V lost 0 bases, J lost 6 bases, and 14 bases lay in between. Germline V gives CDR1 LGHNA, CDR2 YSLEER. As DNA, the CDR3 is TGCGCCAGCAGCCAAGATGGCACCTCTAGGGATGGCTACACCTTC. Its translation: CASSQDGTSRDGYTF.

The chain employs TRBV18 and TRBJ1-1; D is unresolved. CDR1 and CDR2 from the germline V gene are KGHSH and LQKENI. V was pared by 6 bases and J by 3 bases, with 11 bases between. The CDR3 has 13 amino acids. CDR3 nucleotides: TGTGCCAGCTCCCCAAGGGTTGACACTGAAGCTTTCTTT. It encodes CASSPRVDTEAFF. Full variable domain (remainder filled in from reference TRBV18 and TRBJ1-1): NAGVMQNPRHLVRRRGQEARLRCSPMKGHSHVYWYRQLPEEGLKFMVYLQKENIIDESGMPKERFSAEFPKEGPSILRIQQVVRGDSAAYFCASSPRVDTEAFFGQGTRLTVV.

This chain joins TRBV2 and TRBJ2-7, with TRBD2 as a possible D gene (5 bases). Trimming stripped 7 bases from V and 3 bases from J, with 16 bases between. The CDR3 is 14 residues long. The germline V gene has CDR1 SNHLY and CDR2 FYNNEI. CDR3 amino acids: CASIKDSHIYEQYF. As DNA, the CDR3 is TGTGCCAGCATCAAGGACTCTCACATCTACGAGCAGTACTTC. The whole variable domain, remainder taken from reference TRBV2 and TRBJ2-7, is EPEVTQTPSHQVTQMGQEVILRCVPISNHLYFYWYRQILGQKVEFLVSFYNNEISEKSEIFDDQFSVERPDGSNFTLKIRSTKLEDSAMYFCASIKDSHIYEQYFGPGTRLTVT.

The CDR3 sequence: CASSLMLQPQHF. The CDR3 DNA sequence: TGTGCCAGCAGTTTAATGCTTCAGCCCCAGCATTTT. The genes are TRBV28 and TRBJ1-5; the D is unclear. Trimming cost V 2 bases and J 6 bases, with 5 bases left between them. Germline V CDR1 and CDR2: MDHEN, SYDVKM. This CDR3 comprises 12 residues. The full variable domain, its missing parts supplied by reference TRBV28 and TRBJ1-5, is DVKVTQSSRYLVKRTGEKVFLECVQDMDHENMFWYRQDPGLGLRLIYFSYDVKMKEKGDIPEGYSVSREKKERFSLILESASTNQTSMYLCASSLMLQPQHFGDGTRLSIL.

V is TRBV18 and J is TRBJ2-3, with 10 bases lining up with TRBD1. Unmatched junction bases numbered 2, after V lost 1 base and J lost 4 bases. The CDR3 spans 15 residues. Germline V lookup: CDR1 KGHSH, CDR2 LQKENI. The CDR3 sequence is CASSPRGQGSDTQYF. CDR3 nucleotides: TGTGCCAGCTCACCACGGGGACAGGGGTCAGATACGCAGTATTTT.

DNA of the CDR3: TGTGCCAGCAGTGGAGGGTCTGAGGGGCTAGCGGGAAACTCCTACGAGCAGTACTTC. Translation: CASSGGSEGLAGNSYEQYF. The V gene is TRBV6-1, the J gene TRBJ2-7, with 9 positions matching TRBD2. Germline values: CDR1 MNHNS, CDR2 SASEGT. The CDR3 spans 19 residues. Trimming removed 4 bases from V and 0 bases from J; junction bases left unmatched: 16.

The chain recombines TRBV21-1 with TRBJ2-2; TRBD2, the D gene given by the table, was not confirmed from the DNA. TRBV21-1 is labeled a pseudogene. The CDR3 extends over 16 amino acids. The CDR3 loop is CASSQGSLADTGELFF. The CDR3 nucleotides read TGTGCCAGCAGCCAAGGGTCCTTGGCGGACACCGGGGAGCTGTTTTTT.

This chain connects TRBV29-1 to TRBJ2-1; 10 positions agree with TRBD2. The V gene end was trimmed by 8 bases and the J gene end by 7 bases; junction bases not matched to a gene: 11. The CDR3 length is 14 residues. Germline CDR1 and CDR2: SQVTM and ANQGSEA. The DNA for the CDR3 is TGCAGCCTGAGGACTAGCGGAGGGGTGAATGAGCAGTTCTTC. Translating gives CSLRTSGGVNEQFF.

The V gene is TRBV10-3, the J gene TRBJ2-2; the D is unclear. In germline, CDR1 is ENHRY, CDR2 SYGVKD. V dropped 6 bases and J dropped 4 bases, with 15 bases sitting between them. The CDR3 has 15 amino acids. CDR3 in amino acids: CAIRTSQSGTGELFF. The CDR3 nucleotides read TGTGCCATCAGGACGTCGCAGTCTGGCACCGGGGAGCTGTTTTTT.

This chain joins TRBV5-1 and TRBJ2-3; D remains ambiguous. V was pared by 0 bases and J by 5 bases, with 7 bases between. The CDR3 has 13 residues. CDR1 is SGHRS and CDR2 is YFSETQ in the germline V gene. CDR3 amino acids: CASSLGAEDTQYF. As DNA, the CDR3 is TGCGCCAGCAGCTTGGGGGCCGAAGATACGCAGTATTTT.

This clone has only one observation. The chain is built from TRBV6-6 and TRBJ2-3; 10 nucleotides align to TRBD2. The CDR3 loop spans 15 amino acids. V was clipped by 7 bases and J by 6 bases; unmatched bases: 10. CDR1 is MNHNY, CDR2 SVGAGI, per germline (reference sequence). CDR3 in amino acids: CASMIGAGGPDTQYF. The CDR3 region has the DNA TGTGCCAGCATGATAGGAGCGGGAGGGCCGGATACGCAGTATTTT.

The genes are TRBV5-5 and TRBJ2-4; a weak D match, TRBD1 (5 bases). Deletions cut 3 bases from V and 8 bases from J, with 12 bases between. This CDR3 contains 13 residues. CDR1 and CDR2 (germline): SGHKS, YYEKEE (reference sequence). Here the CDR3 reads CASSSPGNDIQYF. In nucleotides, the CDR3 is TGTGCCAGCAGCTCCCCAGGGAACGACATTCAGTACTTC.

This chain joins TRBV5-6 and TRBJ2-5; perhaps TRBD1 as D (5 bases). This CDR3 contains 15 residues. Trimming removed 2 bases from V and 1 base from J, with 12 bases in between. The germline CDR1 and CDR2 sequences are SGHDT and YYEEEE. DNA of the CDR3: TGTGCCAGCAGCTTTGAGACAGCCAGCCAAGAGACCCAGTACTTC. Amino acid sequence: CASSFETASQETQYF.

This rearrangement joins TRBV5-5 to TRBJ1-4; tentative D call: TRBD1 (5 bases). Germline V gives CDR1 SGHKS, CDR2 YYEKEE (reference sequence). CDR3 length: 16 amino acids. V shed 3 bases and J shed 5 bases, with 17 bases lying between them. The CDR3 loop reads CASSWGSARRNEKLFF. The CDR3 DNA reads as TGTGCCAGCAGCTGGGGGTCAGCCAGAAGAAATGAAAAACTGTTTTTT.

Turning to this clone: Other DNA sequences within the sample encode an identical CDR3. The chain joins TRBV28 to TRBJ1-6; maybe TRBD1 (6 bases). The CDR3 totals 12 residues. Looked up from germline, CDR1 is MDHEN and CDR2 is SYDVKM. V lost 8 bases and J 7 bases, leaving 9 bases between the germline ends. The CDR3 spells CASYRANSPLHF. In DNA form, the CDR3 reads TGTGCCAGCTACAGGGCCAATTCACCCCTCCACTTT. The variable domain in full, with the rest retrieved from reference TRBV28 and TRBJ1-6, is DVKVTQSSRYLVKRTGEKVFLECVQDMDHENMFWYRQDPGLGLRLIYFSYDVKMKEKGDIPEGYSVSREKKERFSLILESASTNQTSMYLCASYRANSPLHFGNGTRLTVT.

The CDR3 loop is CASSFLRRDEQYF. In DNA, the CDR3 is TGTGCCAGCAGCTTTCTACGGCGTGACGAGCAGTACTTC. The chain joins TRBV5-6 to TRBJ2-7; the D is unclear. The length of the CDR3 is 13 residues. Trimming pared 2 bases from V and 5 bases from J, leaving 11 bases between. From germline, CDR1 is SGHDT and CDR2 YYEEEE.

The rearrangement uses TRBV3-1 (or the pseudogene TRBV3-2) and TRBJ2-7; unclear D gene. CDR3 length: 15 amino acids. Germline V gene lookup returns CDR1 LGHDT and CDR2 YNNKEL (reference sequence). Trimming removed 0 bases from V and 0 bases from J, with 9 bases in between. CDR3 sequence: CASSQEAGPSYEQYF. The CDR3 DNA sequence: TGTGCCAGCAGCCAAGAAGCAGGACCCTCCTACGAGCAGTACTTC.

Here the CDR3 reads CASSFLRGTPNTGELFF. CDR3 DNA sequence: TGTGCCAGCTCCTTCCTCAGGGGGACCCCGAACACCGGGGAGCTGTTTTTT. The gene calls are TRBV9 and TRBJ2-2; TRBD1 matches at 7 bases. Germline CDR1 is SGDLS and CDR2 is YYNGEE. This CDR3 has 17 amino acids. The junction had 12 bases not matched to a gene; V was cut back by 7 bases and J by 0 bases.

The chain has TRBV7-2 and TRBJ2-7; 11 bases fit TRBD2. The V and J ends lost 4 bases and 2 bases, in that order; junction bases with no gene match: 1. CDR1 and CDR2 (germline): SGHTA, FQGNSA. The CDR3 totals 14 residues. The CDR3 nucleotides are TGTGCCAGCAGCTCGACTAGCGGGACCTACGAGCAGTACTTC. This gives the protein CASSSTSGTYEQYF.

The chain uses TRBV6-4 and TRBJ1-2; 8 bases agree with TRBD1. The CDR3 is 15 residues long. The germline V gene encodes CDR1 MRHNA and CDR2 SNTAGT. Trimming removed 5 bases from V and 4 bases from J; junction bases left unmatched: 9. CDR3 sequence (DNA): TGTGCCAGCAGTACCGAGACAGGGGCCGGCTATGGCTACACCTTC. Its protein product is CASSTETGAGYGYTF.